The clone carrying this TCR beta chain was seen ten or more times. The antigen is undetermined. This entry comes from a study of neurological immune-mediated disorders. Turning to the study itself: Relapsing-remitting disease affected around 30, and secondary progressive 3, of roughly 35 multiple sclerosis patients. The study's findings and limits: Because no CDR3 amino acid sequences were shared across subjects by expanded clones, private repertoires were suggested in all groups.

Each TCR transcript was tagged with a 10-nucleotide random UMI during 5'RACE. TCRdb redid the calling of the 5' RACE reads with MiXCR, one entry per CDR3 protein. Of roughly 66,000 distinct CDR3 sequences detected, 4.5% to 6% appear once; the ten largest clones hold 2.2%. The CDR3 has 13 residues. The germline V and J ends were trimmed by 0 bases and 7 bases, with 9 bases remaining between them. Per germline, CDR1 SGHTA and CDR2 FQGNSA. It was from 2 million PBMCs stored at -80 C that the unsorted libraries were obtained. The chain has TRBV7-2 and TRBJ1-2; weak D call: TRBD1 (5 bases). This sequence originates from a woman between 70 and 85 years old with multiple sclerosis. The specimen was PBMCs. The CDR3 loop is CASSLADKSGYTF. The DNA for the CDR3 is TGTGCCAGCAGCTTAGCGGACAAATCTGGCTACACCTTC.